This TCR beta chain originates from a study of blood T cell repertoires in COVID-19. Whole-study context: Both acute and convalescent COVID-19 samples were obtained from the United States, Italy and Spain. Sources were T cells, B-cell-depleted T cells, or PBMCs; the material itself was cDNA or gDNA.

Sequenced by immunoSEQ multiplex PCR; TCRdb stores in-frame clones only, minus some. The repertoire includes roughly 72,000 clones, about 80% of them detected once, and 18% sits in the top ten. The germline CDR1 and CDR2 sequences are KGHSH and LQKENI. The CDR3 has 15 residues. J gave up 3 bases and V 3 bases, and 4 bases lay outside the gene matches. Specimen: peripheral blood. The chain recombines TRBV18 with TRBJ2-1, with TRBD1 identical over 8 bases. The source is a man aged 70-80 years who had recovered from COVID-19. DNA for the CDR3: TGTGCCAGCTCACCCCCGGGACAGGACTACAATGAGCAGTTCTTC. Translating gives CASSPPGQDYNEQFF.